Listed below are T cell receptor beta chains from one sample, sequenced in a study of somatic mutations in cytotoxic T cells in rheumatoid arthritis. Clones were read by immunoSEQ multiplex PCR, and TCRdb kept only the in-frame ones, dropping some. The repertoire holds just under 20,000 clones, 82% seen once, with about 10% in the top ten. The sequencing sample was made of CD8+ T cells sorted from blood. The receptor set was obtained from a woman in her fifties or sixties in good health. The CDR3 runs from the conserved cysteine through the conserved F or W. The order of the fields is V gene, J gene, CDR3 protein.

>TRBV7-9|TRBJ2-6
CASSLEGSHSGANVLTF
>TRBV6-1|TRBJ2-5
CASSEELDFQETQYF
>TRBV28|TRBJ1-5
CASSLSGNSNQPQHF
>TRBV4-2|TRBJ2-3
CASSQELAGTTLTDTQYF
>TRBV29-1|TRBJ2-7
CSSREGVEQYF
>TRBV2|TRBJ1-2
CASLGGTNYGYTF
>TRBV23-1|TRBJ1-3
CASSQSSGWGSGNTIYF
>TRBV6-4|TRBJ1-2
CASSETGGSHVDGYTF
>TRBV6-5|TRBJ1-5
CASSLQANQPQHF
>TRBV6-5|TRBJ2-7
CASSYSTLRAYEQYF